The rows below give T cell receptor beta chains drawn from one sample of a study of CD8 T cells in Susac syndrome. TCRdb re-called the immunoSEQ multiplex PCR reads through MiXCR, storing one row per CDR3 protein. The sample shows 65,000 to 90,000 distinct CDR3 sequences, about 95% of them seen only once. Sequenced material: CD8+ T cells from PBMCs. These receptors were collected from a human donor with multiple sclerosis. CDR3s include the opening cysteine and the closing phenylalanine or tryptophan. D genes are given only for firm matches. Only some rows state a clone size, as once, few, many or a class for expanded clones.

cdr3_aa cdr3_nt clone_size d_call j_call v_call
CSPVRADTYNEQFF TGCAGCCCTGTGAGGGCGGATACCTACAATGAGCAGTTCTTC - - TRBJ2-1 TRBV29-1
CAADEGAYDEQYF TGTGCCGCGGACGAGGGGGCATACGACGAGCAGTACTTC - TRBD1 TRBJ2-7 TRBV30
CASSPPRTEVTGELFF TGTGCCAGCAGCCCGCCGAGGACAGAAGTCACCGGGGAGCTGTTTTTT - - TRBJ2-2 TRBV9
CASSLRGDGYEQYF TGTGCCAGCAGTTTACGGGGGGACGGCTACGAGCAGTACTTC - TRBD2 TRBJ2-7 TRBV27
CASSYSIGTQDEQYF TGTGCCAGCAGTTACTCGATAGGGACTCAGGACGAGCAGTACTTC - - TRBJ2-7 TRBV6-5
CASSVAVSEGANVLTF TGTGCCAGCAGCGTCGCAGTAAGTGAAGGGGCCAATGTCCTGACTTTC - - TRBJ2-6 TRBV9
CASSLGRETQYF TGTGCCAGCAGCTTAGGGAGGGAGACCCAGTACTTC - - TRBJ2-5 TRBV7-9
CSVDRDSSYNEQFF TGCAGCGTTGATAGGGACAGCTCCTACAATGAGCAGTTCTTC once TRBD1 TRBJ2-1 TRBV29-1
CASSSSNPGELFF TGTGCCAGCAGCTCGAGTAATCCCGGGGAGCTGTTTTTT - - TRBJ2-2 TRBV5-4
CASSVGDTTYYGYTF TGTGCCAGCAGCGTGGGGGACACCACGTACTATGGCTACACCTTC - - TRBJ1-2 TRBV9
CASSQAPGQGINYGYTF TGTGCCAGCAGCCAAGCACCCGGACAGGGGATAAACTATGGCTACACCTTC - TRBD1 TRBJ1-2 TRBV5-4